This entry is about one T cell receptor (beta chain). The data derive from a study of blood T cell repertoires in COVID-19. Whole-study context: The cDNA or gDNA used as material had been derived from T cells, B-cell-depleted T cells, or PBMCs.

Per the original data handling: Amplification from reference gene primers served as the basis for estimated nucleated cell counts. Some clones are missing from TCRdb's copy, which holds only in-frame ones; the method was immunoSEQ multiplex PCR. V, J and clone size are taken as reported in that table, and D and trimming were inferred from the DNA itself. The sample consists of about 280,000 clones, 89% of them appearing once. Germline V gene lookup returns CDR1 SGHRS and CDR2 YFSETQ. V was shortened by 5 bases and J by 4 bases, with 16 bases between the two germline ends. The CDR3 is 15 amino acids. The rearrangement uses TRBV5-1 and TRBJ2-1; D may be TRBD2 (6 bases). This clonotype was obtained from a young woman with COVID-19, enrolled during active disease. Material for sequencing was peripheral blood. The CDR3 loop reads CASSAVGSGYNEQFF. The CDR3 nucleotides read TGCGCCAGCAGTGCCGTAGGAAGCGGGTACAATGAGCAGTTCTTC.